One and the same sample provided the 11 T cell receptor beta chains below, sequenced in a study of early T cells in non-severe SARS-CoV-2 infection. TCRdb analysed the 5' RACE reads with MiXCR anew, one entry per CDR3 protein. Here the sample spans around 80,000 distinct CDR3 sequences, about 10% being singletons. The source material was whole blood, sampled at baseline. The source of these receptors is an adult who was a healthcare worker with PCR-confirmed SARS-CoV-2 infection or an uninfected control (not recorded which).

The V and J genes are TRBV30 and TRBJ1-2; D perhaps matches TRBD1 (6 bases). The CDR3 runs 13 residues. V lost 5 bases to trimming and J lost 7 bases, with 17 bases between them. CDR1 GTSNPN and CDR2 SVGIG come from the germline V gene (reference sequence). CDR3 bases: TGTGCCTGGGCAGGGGCGCCGAGTGGTGGCTACACCTTC. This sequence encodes CAWAGAPSGGYTF. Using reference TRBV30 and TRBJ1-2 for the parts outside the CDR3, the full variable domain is SQTIHQWPATLVQPVGSPLSLECTVEGTSNPNLYWYRQAAGRGLQLLFYSVGIGQISSEVPQNLSASRPQDRQFILSSKKLLLSDSGFYLCAWAGAPSGGYTFGSGTRLTVV.

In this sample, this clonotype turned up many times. CDR3 nucleotides: TGTGCCAGCAGTGAGGGACAGGACACCGGGGAGCTGTTTTTT. Translating gives CASSEGQDTGELFF. The V gene is TRBV25-1, the J gene TRBJ2-2; 8 bases align to TRBD1. Germline assignment: CDR1 MGHDK and CDR2 SYGVNS. V dropped 3 bases and J dropped 3; count of bases not matched to a gene: 0. The CDR3 is made up of 14 amino acids.

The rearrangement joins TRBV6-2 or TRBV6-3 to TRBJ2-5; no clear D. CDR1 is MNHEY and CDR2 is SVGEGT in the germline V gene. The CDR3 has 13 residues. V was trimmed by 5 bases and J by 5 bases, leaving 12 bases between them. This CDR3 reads CASSPVDGETQYF. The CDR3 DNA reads TGTGCCAGCAGTCCGGTCGACGGGGAGACCCAGTACTTC.

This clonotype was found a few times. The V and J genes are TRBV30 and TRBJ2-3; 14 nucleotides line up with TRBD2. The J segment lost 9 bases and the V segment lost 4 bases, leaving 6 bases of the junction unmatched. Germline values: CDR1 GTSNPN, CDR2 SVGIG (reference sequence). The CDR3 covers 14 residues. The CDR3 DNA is TGTGCCTGGACCGGGACTAGCGGGGGAGTGACGCAGTATTTT. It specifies CAWTGTSGGVTQYF.

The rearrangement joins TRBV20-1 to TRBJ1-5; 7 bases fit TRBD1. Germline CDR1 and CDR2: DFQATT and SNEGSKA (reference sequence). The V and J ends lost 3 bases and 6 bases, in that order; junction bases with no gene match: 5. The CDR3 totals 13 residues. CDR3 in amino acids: CSASVRGLQPQHF. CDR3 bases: TGCAGTGCTAGTGTTAGGGGGCTTCAGCCCCAGCATTTT.

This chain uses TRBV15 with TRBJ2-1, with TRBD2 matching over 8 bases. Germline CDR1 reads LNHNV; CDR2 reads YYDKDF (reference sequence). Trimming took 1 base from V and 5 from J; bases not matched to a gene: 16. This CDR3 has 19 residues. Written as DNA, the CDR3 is TGTGCCACCAGCAGAGGGCCCAGCGGGAGAACCGCGGTGCACAATGAGCAGTTCTTC. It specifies CATSRGPSGRTAVHNEQFF.

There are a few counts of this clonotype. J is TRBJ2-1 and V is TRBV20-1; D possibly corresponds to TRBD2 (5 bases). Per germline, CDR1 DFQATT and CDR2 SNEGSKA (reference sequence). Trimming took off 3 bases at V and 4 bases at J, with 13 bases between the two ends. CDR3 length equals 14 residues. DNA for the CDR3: TGCAGTGCTAGGGGAGCTTTCAGTTACAATGAGCAGTTCTTC. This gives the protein CSARGAFSYNEQFF.

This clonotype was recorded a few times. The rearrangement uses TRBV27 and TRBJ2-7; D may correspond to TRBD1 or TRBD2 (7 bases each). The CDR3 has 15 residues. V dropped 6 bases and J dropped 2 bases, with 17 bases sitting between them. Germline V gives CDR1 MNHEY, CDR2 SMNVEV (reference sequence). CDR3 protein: CASSWGGDRPYEQYF. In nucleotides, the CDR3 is TGTGCCAGCAGCTGGGGAGGGGACAGACCCTACGAGCAGTACTTC.

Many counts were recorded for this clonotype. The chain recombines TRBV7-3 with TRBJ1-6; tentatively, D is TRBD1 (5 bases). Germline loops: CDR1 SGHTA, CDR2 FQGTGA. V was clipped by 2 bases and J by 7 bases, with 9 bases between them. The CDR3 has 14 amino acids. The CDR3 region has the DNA TGTGCCAGCAGCTTAGGGACGGAGAATTCACCCCTCCACTTT. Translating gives CASSLGTENSPLHF.

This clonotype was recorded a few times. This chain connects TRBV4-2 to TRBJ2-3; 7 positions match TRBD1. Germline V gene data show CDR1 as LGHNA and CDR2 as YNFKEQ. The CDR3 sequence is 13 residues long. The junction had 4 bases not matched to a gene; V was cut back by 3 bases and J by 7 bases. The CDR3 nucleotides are TGTGCCAGCAGCCAGCTACAGGGGTATACGCAGTATTTT. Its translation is CASSQLQGYTQYF.

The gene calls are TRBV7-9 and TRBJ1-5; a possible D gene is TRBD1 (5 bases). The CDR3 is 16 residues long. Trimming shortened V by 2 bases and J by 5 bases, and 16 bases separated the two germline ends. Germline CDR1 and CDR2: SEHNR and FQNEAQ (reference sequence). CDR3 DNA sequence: TGTGCCAGCAGCTTATATGGGTCGGGGACCCATCAGCCCCAGCATTTT. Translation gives CASSLYGSGTHQPQHF.